Given below is one TCR beta chain in context. The antigen this receptor binds is unknown. Base-call qualities are not available, and no considerably larger clone is one nucleotide away. The data stem from a study of shared clonotypes between healthy human individuals (dated by TCRdb to about 2020). About the full investigation: The cohort included three men and two women between 18 and 49 years of age. Per donor, three plates each were used for CD4 naive and CD4 memory, two for CD8 naive, and one for CD8 memory. To estimate repertoire size and how much clonotypes are shared between individuals, the study performed deep sequencing of blood TCR repertoires from a few healthy adults. Libraries were prepared and TCR repertoires were sequenced by different laboratories using diverse techniques, in order to increase sequencing depth and limit assay-specific biases. Leukapheresis yielded between about 0.9 and 9 billion PBMCs per donor.

The research as a whole found: Estimated clonotype richness was generally larger for naive than for memory subsets. Roughly 5% of naive CD4, 3% to 4% of naive CD8, roughly 2.5% of memory CD4, and about 0.4% of memory CD8 clonotypes were shared across several donors. Because the study included a small number of donors, the genetic and exposure-history diversity represented was limited. Pairwise subsampling led to the expectation that sequencing depth would affect the degree of clonotype sharing among donors. Sampling was restricted to blood, and TCR repertoires in tissue are likely to differ from TCR repertoires in blood. Rarefaction of sorted-subset datasets indicated incomplete sequencing despite the large sequencing depth. Clonotypes shared by all four sorted-subset donors showed higher generation probabilities than non-shared clonotypes.

TCR CDR3 regions were amplified from genomic DNA by multiplex PCR using the deep immunoSEQ assay. Extracted genomic DNA from each cell subset was distributed evenly across all wells of several immunoSEQ 96-well plates, and each plate was treated as a replicate. For sorted subsets, each replicate PCR was loaded with roughly 190 ng genomic DNA, equivalent to approximately 27,000 T cell genomes. The purified libraries were quantified using a Qubit 3.0 fluorometer, sized with a Bioanalyzer 2100, and then quantified again using the KAPA Library Quantification kit. A separate single-read 150-cycle Illumina NextSeq 550 flow cell was used to sequence each immunoSEQ 96-well plate. The source study handled its data this way. Because only junctional sequences without quality scores were contained in the immunoSEQ output, filtering matching that applied to full-length reads could not be performed. Sequences were annotated with PyIR, a Python wrapper for IgBLAST v1.9, and V/J genes and CDR3 were assigned using IMGT germline references. Any read was removed if the V/J assignment was weak (E-value above 1e-6), the CDR3 was missing, or the read contained stop codons, out-of-frame junctions, or ambiguous translated residues. V3J clonotypes were defined as sequences sharing an identical inferred V gene, J gene, and CDR3 amino acid sequence. To compute the percentage overlap between repertoires, the number of shared unique clonotypes was divided by the size of the smaller repertoire. RTK rarefaction, the Chao1 estimator, and Recon v2.1 estimates of unobserved clonotypes were used to assess repertoire richness. Generation probabilities were computed with OLGA for all TCRbeta clonotypes obtained by the gDNA method from a handful of donors. TCRdb carries this immuneACCESS record with in-frame sequences only. Its versions omit some clonotypes, under half of them owing to an unresolved V gene in the studies checked, with the rest unexplained. D and trimming come from the DNA, and the V and J calls and clone size come from that table. The sample includes about 680,000 clones, with 92% observed a single time. Approximately 24% of the sample belongs to the ten largest clones.

For the CD8 naive samples, CD45RO-negative cells were positively selected for CCR7, yielding a CD45RA+CCR7+ population from which TemRA cells were excluded. Healthy HIV-negative adults with no recently reported acute infections or vaccinations were included as donors. Every donor was a Caucasian adult residing in Nashville, Tennessee, USA. After blood collection by leukapheresis, PBMCs were isolated using Ficoll-Histopaque density gradient centrifugation and then cryopreserved in the vapor phase of liquid nitrogen. Analytical flow cytometry was used to check the purity and quantity of each magnetically sorted T cell population. From each sorted fraction, genomic DNA was isolated and quantified by UV absorbance on a Nanodrop 2000c. The cysteine opens and the phenylalanine closes a CDR3 of 18 amino acids. The CDR3 DNA has 54 bases and is translated from base 1. The germline V gene encodes CDR1 GTSNPN and CDR2 SVGIG (reference sequence). V has 3 bases trimmed and J has 3 bases trimmed; junction bases matching no gene number 18.

The TCR sequence derives from a man under 40 in good health. The chain employs TRBV30 and TRBJ2-7; the central 9 bases match TRBD2. The sample taken for sequencing was naive CD8+ T cells sorted from blood. The cell subset or site label on this specimen signifies: CD45RA+CCR7+. The bases read TGTGCCTGGAGGGACTCGGGACTAGCACTTCACCCGGACTACGAGCAGTACTTC. Translated, it gives CAWRDSGLALHPDYEQYF.